The present entry profiles one TCR beta chain with its context. Its cognate antigen is unknown. The second PCR ran about 6 to 12 cycles with a sample-barcoded 5' primer and J-beta primers. TCRdb reanalysed the 5' RACE reads using MiXCR and keeps one entry per CDR3 protein. Altogether roughly 800,000 distinct CDR3 sequences are present, around 25% being singletons, with the ten largest covering 8% to 10%. This specimen comes from a study of blood T cells in healthy people across ages. Findings and caveats of the study: Compared with aged donors, long-lived donors showed fewer expanded clones, suggesting selection.

A further study also used this sample, focusing on T cells of mothers and their children. That publication notes: The whole RNA yield was converted to cDNA, around 1.5 ug per 15 ul. Mothers gave over 9 million TCR beta CDR3 reads each, and children several million each. No persistent microchimeric T cell clones were detected.

This clonotype was sampled from a boy aged 10-17 years in good health. Sequenced input: blood.

The CDR3 DNA reads as TGTGCCAGCTTCCTGGGGGGAAGCCTCCAAGAGACCCAGTACTTC. Translated: CASFLGGSLQETQYF. The chain recombines TRBV11-2 with TRBJ2-5; maybe TRBD2 (6 bases). There are 15 residues in the CDR3. Per the germline V gene, CDR1 is SGHAT and CDR2 is FQNNGV. Deletions cut 8 bases from V and 1 base from J, with 17 bases between.